This T cell receptor (beta chain) was found in a study of blood T cell repertoires in COVID-19. Study as a whole: The cDNA or gDNA used as material had been derived from T cells, B-cell-depleted T cells, or PBMCs.

Participant ages covered about 18 to 89 years across 24 US areas. Clinical history reported by participants formed the basis on which cohorts were assigned. Study processing details: Researchers report that nucleated cell counts were estimated from reference gene primer amplification. The protocol was immunoSEQ multiplex PCR, while the TCRdb copy is restricted to in-frame clones and leaves out a portion. Clonal size and the V and J genes are those of that table, whereas D and trimming came from the DNA. The repertoire holds 270,000 or so clones, with approximately 91% as singletons. V shed 6 bases and J 7 bases; nucleotides not matched to a gene: 10. The CDR3 consists of 15 residues. Germline-derived CDR1 and CDR2 are SGHTA and FQGNSA.

Sequenced: PBMCs or T cells enriched from blood (not recorded which). The origin of this receptor is a woman between 40 and 50 years old with acute COVID-19. The chain recombines TRBV7-2 with TRBJ2-2; 8 nucleotides align to TRBD1. CDR3 region: CASSFGQGLGGELFF. The CDR3 bases are TGTGCCAGCAGTTTCGGACAGGGATTGGGCGGGGAGCTGTTTTTT.